This is a list of T cell receptor beta chains from one sample in a study of cytomegalovirus exposure and HLA in healthy donors. The protocol was immunoSEQ multiplex PCR, while the TCRdb copy is restricted to in-frame clones and leaves out a portion. This table holds 150,000 to 200,000 clones, around four fifths found once. Sequences were obtained from PBMCs. These receptors came from a female donor in good health and CMV-seronegative. The CDR3 runs from the conserved cysteine through the conserved F or W. The order of the fields is clone size, J gene, V gene, D gene, CDR3 protein, CDR3 DNA. A D gene is named only where the DNA matches it firmly. Size is stated for part of the rows, as once, few or many counts, or as a class when the clone is expanded.

clone size: .; J gene: TRBJ2-3; V gene: TRBV9; D gene: .; CDR3 protein: CASSVVSTDTQYF; CDR3 DNA: TGTGCCAGCAGCGTAGTAAGCACAGATACGCAGTATTTT
clone size: .; J gene: TRBJ2-7; V gene: TRBV2; D gene: .; CDR3 protein: CASSDIVGGIEQYF; CDR3 DNA: TGTGCCAGCAGTGATATTGTAGGAGGGATCGAGCAGTACTTC
clone size: .; J gene: TRBJ1-6; V gene: TRBV9; D gene: .; CDR3 protein: CASSVVGNRDVSPLHF; CDR3 DNA: TGTGCCAGCAGCGTAGTTGGGAACAGGGATGTATCACCCCTCCACTTT
clone size: once; J gene: TRBJ1-1; V gene: TRBV10-3; D gene: .; CDR3 protein: CAILGTPNTEAFF; CDR3 DNA: TGTGCCATCCTTGGGACACCTAACACTGAAGCTTTCTTT
clone size: .; J gene: TRBJ1-1; V gene: TRBV19; D gene: .; CDR3 protein: CASIGRGHMNEAFF; CDR3 DNA: TGTGCCAGTATTGGCAGGGGACATATGAACGAAGCTTTCTTT
clone size: few; J gene: TRBJ2-7; V gene: TRBV29-1; D gene: TRBD2; CDR3 protein: CSVAGTSGIEQYF; CDR3 DNA: TGCAGCGTTGCAGGGACTAGCGGGATCGAGCAGTACTTC
clone size: .; J gene: TRBJ1-2; V gene: TRBV7-6; D gene: TRBD1; CDR3 protein: CASSLAGQGNYGYTF; CDR3 DNA: TGTGCCAGCAGCCTGGCTGGACAGGGGAACTATGGCTACACCTTC
clone size: once; J gene: TRBJ1-1; V gene: TRBV6-1; D gene: .; CDR3 protein: CASSGPLTVNTEAFF; CDR3 DNA: TGTGCCAGCAGTGGCCCCCTCACAGTGAACACTGAAGCTTTCTTT
clone size: .; J gene: TRBJ2-3; V gene: TRBV27; D gene: .; CDR3 protein: CASSFSGTADTQYF; CDR3 DNA: TGTGCCAGCAGTTTTAGCGGGACAGCAGATACGCAGTATTTT
clone size: .; J gene: TRBJ1-2; V gene: TRBV7-9; D gene: TRBD1; CDR3 protein: CASSLRRDSIDGYTF; CDR3 DNA: TGTGCCAGCTCTCTCCGGCGGGACAGTATCGATGGCTACACCTTC
clone size: .; J gene: TRBJ2-7; V gene: TRBV19; D gene: .; CDR3 protein: CASSISGTVGYEQYF; CDR3 DNA: TGTGCCAGTAGTATATCCGGGACTGTAGGCTACGAGCAGTACTTC
clone size: .; J gene: TRBJ1-1; V gene: TRBV18; D gene: .; CDR3 protein: CASSPPGGADTEAFF; CDR3 DNA: TGTGCCAGCTCACCACCAGGGGGGGCAGACACTGAAGCTTTCTTT
clone size: .; J gene: TRBJ2-3; V gene: TRBV5-1; D gene: .; CDR3 protein: CASSPWATTDTQYF; CDR3 DNA: TGCGCCAGCAGCCCTTGGGCCACCACAGATACGCAGTATTTT
clone size: .; J gene: TRBJ1-2; V gene: TRBV30; D gene: .; CDR3 protein: CAWSGYSQNYGYTF; CDR3 DNA: TGTGCCTGGAGTGGTTACAGCCAAAACTATGGCTACACCTTC
clone size: .; J gene: TRBJ1-1; V gene: TRBV10-1; D gene: .; CDR3 protein: CASTEDTGGWVKAFF; CDR3 DNA: TGCGCCAGCACCGAAGACACGGGCGGGTGGGTAAAAGCTTTCTTT
clone size: .; J gene: TRBJ2-7; V gene: TRBV7-2; D gene: TRBD2; CDR3 protein: CASRLRGGLAGGRPYEQYF; CDR3 DNA: TGTGCCAGCAGGCTCCGGGGAGGACTAGCGGGAGGGCGGCCCTACGAGCAGTACTTC
clone size: .; J gene: TRBJ1-1; V gene: TRBV7-2; D gene: .; CDR3 protein: CASSLRWQGNTEAFF; CDR3 DNA: TGTGCCAGCAGCTTAAGATGGCAGGGGAACACTGAAGCTTTCTTT
clone size: once; J gene: TRBJ1-2; V gene: TRBV19; D gene: .; CDR3 protein: CASSIAPQSGNYGYTF; CDR3 DNA: TGTGCCAGTAGTATAGCTCCCCAATCAGGGAACTATGGCTACACCTTC
clone size: .; J gene: TRBJ2-7; V gene: TRBV6-6; D gene: TRBD2; CDR3 protein: CASSLGRGAYEQYF; CDR3 DNA: TGTGCCAGCAGTTTAGGTCGGGGGGCCTACGAGCAGTACTTC
clone size: .; J gene: TRBJ2-3; V gene: TRBV7-6; D gene: TRBD2; CDR3 protein: CASGGLASGTQYF; CDR3 DNA: TGTGCCAGCGGGGGACTAGCTTCTGGTACGCAGTATTTT
clone size: few; J gene: TRBJ2-1; V gene: TRBV5-6; D gene: TRBD2; CDR3 protein: CASSLVAGDYNEQFF; CDR3 DNA: TGTGCCAGCAGCTTGGTGGCGGGAGACTACAATGAGCAGTTCTTC
clone size: .; J gene: TRBJ2-7; V gene: TRBV4-1; D gene: .; CDR3 protein: CASSQVAPPLGTYEQYF; CDR3 DNA: TGCGCCAGCAGCCAAGTAGCTCCCCCGCTTGGCACCTACGAGCAGTACTTC
clone size: .; J gene: TRBJ1-5; V gene: TRBV6-1; D gene: .; CDR3 protein: CASCKPTVSNQPQHF; CDR3 DNA: TGTGCCAGCTGTAAACCGACAGTGTCCAATCAGCCCCAGCATTTT
clone size: .; J gene: TRBJ2-7; V gene: TRBV5-4; D gene: TRBD1; CDR3 protein: CASSPPGQSSYEQYF; CDR3 DNA: TGTGCCAGCAGCCCACCGGGACAGAGCTCCTACGAGCAGTACTTC
clone size: .; J gene: TRBJ2-1; V gene: TRBV30; D gene: .; CDR3 protein: CAWRPGAYNEQFF; CDR3 DNA: TGTGCCTGGAGACCAGGGGCATACAATGAGCAGTTCTTC